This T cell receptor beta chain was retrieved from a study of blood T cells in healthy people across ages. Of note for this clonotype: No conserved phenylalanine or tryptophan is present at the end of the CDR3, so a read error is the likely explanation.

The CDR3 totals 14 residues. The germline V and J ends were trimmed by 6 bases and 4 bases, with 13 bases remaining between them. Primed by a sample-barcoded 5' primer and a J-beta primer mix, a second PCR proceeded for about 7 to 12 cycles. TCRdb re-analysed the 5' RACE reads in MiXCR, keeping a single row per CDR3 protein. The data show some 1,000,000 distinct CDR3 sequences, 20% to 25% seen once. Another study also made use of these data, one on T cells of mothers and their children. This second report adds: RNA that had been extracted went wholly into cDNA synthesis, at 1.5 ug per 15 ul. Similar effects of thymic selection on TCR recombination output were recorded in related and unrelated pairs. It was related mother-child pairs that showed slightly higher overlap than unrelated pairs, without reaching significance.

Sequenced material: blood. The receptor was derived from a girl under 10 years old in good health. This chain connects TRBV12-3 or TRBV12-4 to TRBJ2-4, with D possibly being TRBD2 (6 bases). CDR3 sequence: CASRQAGSKNIQYY. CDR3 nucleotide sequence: TGTGCCAGCAGACAAGCGGGCTCTAAAAACATTCAGTACTAC.